Given below is one T cell receptor (beta chain) in context. The sample is drawn from a study of blood T cell repertoires in COVID-19. At the level of the study: The origin of the acute and convalescent COVID-19 samples was the United States, Italy and Spain.

This CDR3 has 18 residues. The V segment lost 3 bases and the J segment 3 bases; nucleotides outside the gene matches: 14. The germline CDR1 and CDR2 sequences are LNHDA and SQIVND (reference sequence). Methods used by the authors: Estimated nucleated cell counts came from reference gene primer amplification. Profiled with immunoSEQ multiplex PCR; TCRdb holds only in-frame clones, not every one. V and J calls and clone size are copied from that table; D and trimming were computed from the DNA. The data show under 300,000 clones, 89% seen once. The genes are TRBV19 and TRBJ1-3; 7 bases are a match to TRBD1. The clonotype comes from a woman between 40 and 50 years old who had recovered from COVID-19. The sample was PBMCs or T cells enriched from blood (not recorded which). The CDR3 DNA reads as TGTGCCAGTAGTATTACCCCCCGGACAGGTCGAAATGGAAACACCATATATTTT. Protein product: CASSITPRTGRNGNTIYF.